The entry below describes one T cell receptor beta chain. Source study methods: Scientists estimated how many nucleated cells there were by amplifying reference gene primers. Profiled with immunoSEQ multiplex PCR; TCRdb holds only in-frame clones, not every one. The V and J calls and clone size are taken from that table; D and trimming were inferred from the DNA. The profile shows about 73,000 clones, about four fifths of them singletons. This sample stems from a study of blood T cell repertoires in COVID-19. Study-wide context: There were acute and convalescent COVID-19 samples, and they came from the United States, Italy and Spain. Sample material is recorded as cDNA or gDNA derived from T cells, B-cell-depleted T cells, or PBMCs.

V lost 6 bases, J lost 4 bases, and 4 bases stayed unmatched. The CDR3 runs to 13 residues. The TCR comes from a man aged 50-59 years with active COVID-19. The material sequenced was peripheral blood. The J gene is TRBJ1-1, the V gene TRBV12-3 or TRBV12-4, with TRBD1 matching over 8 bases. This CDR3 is CASRPTGVTEAFF. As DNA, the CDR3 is TGTGCCAGCAGACCGACAGGGGTCACTGAAGCTTTCTTT.